This T cell receptor beta chain was observed in a study of cytomegalovirus exposure and HLA in healthy donors. Study background: According to later analysis, the same platform produced the 120 validation and 600 to 800 first-cohort repertoires.

V was shortened by 3 bases and J by 9 bases, with 6 bases between the two germline ends. Looked up from germline, CDR1 is KGHSH and CDR2 is LQKENI. This CDR3 has 11 amino acids. This clone was picked up a small number of times. Data came from immunoSEQ multiplex PCR; TCRdb stores just in-frame clones and leaves some out. The sample has about 200,000 clones; approximately 80% are singletons. The receptor's source is a woman younger than 45 in good health and CMV-seropositive. The sequenced material came from PBMCs. The chain combines TRBV18 with TRBJ2-1, with a tentative D call TRBD2 (5 bases). The CDR3 DNA follows: TGTGCCAGCTCACCCGGAGGTGAGCAGTTCTTC. Translation: CASSPGGEQFF.